This entry lists 29 T cell receptor beta chains sequenced from one sample in a study of cytomegalovirus exposure and HLA in healthy donors (dated by TCRdb to 2016 to 2017). The receptor library was made with the immunoSEQ multiplex PCR assay. TCRdb retrieved this table from immuneACCESS and kept in-frame rearrangements only. Not all clones are present; in checked studies, unresolved V genes account for under half, and no reason is known for the remainder. The sample table shows approximately 150,000 clones, and almost 85% are seen once. Roughly 10% of the sample lies in the top ten. Sequenced sample: PBMCs. These receptor sequences come from a man aged 30 to 39 in good health and CMV-seropositive.

The chain employs TRBV30 and TRBJ2-7, with a tentative D call TRBD1 (6 bases). V lost 3 bases and J 5 bases, leaving 11 bases between the germline ends. CDR3 size: 12 residues. Germline CDR1 GTSNPN, CDR2 SVGIG (reference sequence). The CDR3 nucleotides are TGTGCCTGGAGCATTACAGGGAACGAGCAGTACTTC. This codes for CAWSITGNEQYF.

This sequence joins TRBV7-2 and TRBJ2-2, with TRBD1 matching over 11 bases. V dropped 5 bases and J dropped 6; count of bases not matched to a gene: 8. CDR3 length: 16 residues. CDR1 is SGHTA and CDR2 is FQGNSA in the germline V gene. CDR3 protein: CASSERTGGASGELFF. The DNA for the CDR3 is TGTGCCAGCAGCGAAAGGACAGGGGGCGCCTCCGGGGAGCTGTTTTTT.

The chain combines TRBV11-2 with TRBJ1-2; 11 nucleotides match TRBD1. V lost 5 bases, J lost 4 bases, and 3 bases stayed unmatched. This CDR3 has 14 amino acids. The V gene's germline CDR1 is SGHAT and CDR2 FQNNGV. CDR3 protein: CASSRTGGGYGYTF. The CDR3 DNA reads as TGTGCCAGCAGCCGGACAGGGGGCGGCTATGGCTACACCTTC.

The J gene is TRBJ1-2, the V gene TRBV19, with D hard to call. CDR3 length equals 13 residues. Trimming removed 5 bases from V and 5 bases from J, with 12 bases in between. CDR1 is LNHDA, CDR2 SQIVND, per germline (reference sequence). The CDR3, as DNA: TGTGCCAGTAGTGGCGCTGGGCTATATGGCTACACCTTC. Its protein product is CASSGAGLYGYTF.

The chain joins TRBV28 to TRBJ2-1, with a tentative D call TRBD2 (5 bases). Germline CDR1 reads MDHEN; CDR2 reads SYDVKM. Trimming took off 3 bases at V and 2 bases at J, with 11 bases between the two ends. CDR3 length: 15 residues. The CDR3 bases are TGTGCCAGCAGTTTTATCGAGCGGACCTACAATGAGCAGTTCTTC. Its protein is CASSFIERTYNEQFF.

This clone was found a few times. The CDR3 bases are TGTGCCAGCTCACCACCGGCAGCGGTGAACACTGAAGCTTTCTTT. It specifies CASSPPAAVNTEAFF. This sequence joins TRBV18 and TRBJ1-1; D not resolved. CDR3 length: 15 residues. Trimming stripped 0 bases from V and 0 bases from J, with 8 bases between. Germline CDR1 and CDR2: KGHSH and LQKENI.

The V gene is TRBV28, the J gene TRBJ2-7, with D tentatively TRBD1 (5 bases). Trimming cost V 5 bases and J 6 bases, with 20 bases left between them. The CDR3 has 15 amino acids. Germline values: CDR1 MDHEN, CDR2 SYDVKM. The CDR3 nucleotides read TGTGCCAGCAGTCCGGTGGGGCGGAGTCAGGCCGAGCAGTACTTC. This translates into CASSPVGRSQAEQYF.

The chain couples TRBV6-6 to TRBJ1-4; TRBD1 agrees at 7 bases. Germline V CDR1 and CDR2: MNHNY, SVGAGI (reference sequence). Trimming removed 4 bases from V and 5 bases from J; junction bases left unmatched: 10. This CDR3 has 16 residues. CDR3 residues: CASSLRRTGVNEKLFF. The DNA for the CDR3 is TGTGCCAGCAGTTTACGCCGTACAGGGGTAAATGAAAAACTGTTTTTT.

The chain is built from TRBV28 and TRBJ2-3; D unresolved. Trimming took off 8 bases at V and 8 bases at J, with 11 bases between the two ends. Per germline, CDR1 MDHEN and CDR2 SYDVKM. This CDR3 is built from 11 residues. CDR3 DNA: TGTGCCAGCCTCTCCGGTGTTACGCAGTATTTT. Translation: CASLSGVTQYF.

The rearrangement links TRBV9 to TRBJ2-5; 9 bases map to TRBD2. V was clipped by 0 bases and J by 2 bases; unmatched bases: 2. Germline-derived CDR1 and CDR2 are SGDLS and YYNGEE. CDR3 length: 15 residues. CDR3 in amino acids: CASSVDAGGQETQYF. The CDR3 bases are TGTGCCAGCAGCGTAGACGCGGGGGGGCAAGAGACCCAGTACTTC. The full variable domain, completed using reference TRBV9 and TRBJ2-5, is DSGVTQTPKHLITATGQRVTLRCSPRSGDLSVYWYQQSLDQGLQFLIQYYNGEERAKGNILERFSAQQFPDLHSELNLSSLELGDSALYFCASSVDAGGQETQYFGPGTRLLVL.

The chain has TRBV9 and TRBJ1-5; D may be TRBD1 (5 bases). Germline CDR1 SGDLS, CDR2 YYNGEE. This CDR3 has 15 residues. The ends were cut back, 2 bases at V and 4 bases at J, with 13 bases in the middle. The CDR3 here is CASSVGDSGNQPQHF. Here the CDR3 DNA reads TGTGCCAGCAGCGTGGGCGATTCAGGGAATCAGCCCCAGCATTTT.

The genes are TRBV6-1 and TRBJ1-1; D is uncertain. Trimming shortened V by 0 bases and J by 8 bases, and 16 bases separated the two germline ends. Germline V gives CDR1 MNHNS, CDR2 SASEGT. The CDR3 sequence is 15 residues long. The CDR3 here is CASSEAIGYGAEAFF. DNA of the CDR3: TGTGCCAGCAGTGAAGCGATCGGTTATGGAGCGGAAGCTTTCTTT.

The V and J genes are TRBV5-8 and TRBJ2-1; the D is unclear. The CDR3 covers 17 residues. Germline V CDR1 and CDR2: SGHTS, YDEGEE. Between the trimmed V and J ends, which lost 0 bases and 0 bases, there was a span of 13 bases. CDR3 DNA sequence: TGTGCCAGCAGCTTGGGACTCCATAGGAGCTCCTACAATGAGCAGTTCTTC. It translates to CASSLGLHRSSYNEQFF. The full variable domain, rest sourced from reference TRBV5-8 and TRBJ2-1, is EAGVTQSPTHLIKTRGQQATLRCSPISGHTSVYWYQQALGLGLQFLLWYDEGEERNRGNFPPRFSGRQFPNYSSELNVNALELEDSALYLCASSLGLHRSSYNEQFFGPGTRLTVL.

The rearrangement uses TRBV2 and TRBJ2-7; 10 bases are a match to TRBD2. The J segment lost 4 bases and the V segment lost 5 bases, leaving 17 bases of the junction unmatched. This CDR3 has 18 residues. The germline gives CDR1 SNHLY, CDR2 FYNNEI. The CDR3 coding sequence is TGTGCCAGCAGTTTCGCCCCAGGGACTAGCGCCGAGAAATACGAGCAGTACTTC. Residues: CASSFAPGTSAEKYEQYF.

The chain carries TRBV4-1 and TRBJ2-3; D might be TRBD1 (5 bases). Between the trimmed V and J ends, which lost 3 bases and 4 bases, there was a span of 14 bases. The CDR3 has 15 residues. Germline V lookup: CDR1 MGHRA, CDR2 YSYEKL. CDR3 residues: CASSHQTVGADTQYF. The CDR3 DNA reads as TGCGCCAGCAGCCACCAGACAGTCGGTGCAGATACGCAGTATTTT.

This clone appeared once. The chain has TRBV28 and TRBJ2-3; 7 nucleotides match TRBD1. The CDR3 spans 15 residues. Germline V gene sequence: CDR1 MDHEN, CDR2 SYDVKM. V dropped 5 bases and J dropped 2; count of bases not matched to a gene: 7. CDR3 in amino acids: CASSRQDRLTDTQYF. The CDR3, as DNA: TGTGCCAGCAGTCGCCAGGACAGGCTCACAGATACGCAGTATTTT. The variable domain in full, completed from reference TRBV28 and TRBJ2-3, reads DVKVTQSSRYLVKRTGEKVFLECVQDMDHENMFWYRQDPGLGLRLIYFSYDVKMKEKGDIPEGYSVSREKKERFSLILESASTNQTSMYLCASSRQDRLTDTQYFGPGTRLTVL.

The rearrangement links TRBV4-3 to TRBJ2-7; D perhaps matches TRBD1 (6 bases). CDR1 is LGHNA and CDR2 is YSLEER in the germline V gene. This CDR3 contains 17 residues. V was shortened by 1 base and J by 3 bases, with 19 bases between the two germline ends. This chain's CDR3 is CASSQGTGLGVGYEQYF. As DNA, the CDR3 is TGCGCCAGCAGCCAAGGCACAGGGTTAGGAGTAGGCTACGAGCAGTACTTC.

The gene calls are TRBV4-2 and TRBJ1-5; tentatively, D is TRBD1 (5 bases). The V gene's germline CDR1 is LGHNA and CDR2 YNFKEQ. Trimming left V 1 base short and J 11 bases short, with 18 bases between. The CDR3 has 15 amino acids. The CDR3 nucleotides read TGTGCCAGCAGCCAAGTTGTAGGGTCCACAGGAGCCCAGCATTTT. This encodes CASSQVVGSTGAQHF.

The chain joins TRBV15 to TRBJ2-7; 8 bases agree with TRBD2. Germline V gene sequence: CDR1 LNHNV, CDR2 YYDKDF (reference sequence). Trimming removed 1 base from V and 7 bases from J; junction bases left unmatched: 9. This CDR3 spans 15 amino acids. The chain's CDR3 is CATSRVPGLAIEQYF. The CDR3 bases are TGTGCCACCAGCAGAGTGCCAGGACTAGCTATTGAGCAGTACTTC.

The V gene is TRBV27, the J gene TRBJ2-2; D possibly corresponds to TRBD2 (6 bases). CDR1 is MNHEY and CDR2 is SMNVEV in the germline V gene (reference sequence). The V end was cut by 5 bases, the J end by 2 bases, with 12 bases between. This CDR3 has 15 amino acids. Here the CDR3 reads CASSPGLGNTGELFF. The CDR3 DNA reads TGTGCCAGCAGTCCGGGACTCGGAAACACCGGGGAGCTGTTTTTT.

The chain employs TRBV5-1 and TRBJ2-7; 9 positions agree with TRBD2. This CDR3 has 17 residues. The junction had 18 bases not matched to a gene; V was cut back by 4 bases and J by 7 bases. Germline CDR1 SGHRS, CDR2 YFSETQ. This CDR3 is CASSGIPTSGGEREQYF. Written as DNA, the CDR3 is TGCGCCAGCAGCGGAATACCGACTAGCGGAGGAGAGCGGGAGCAGTACTTC.

This clone was found once. V and J are TRBV6-5 and TRBJ2-3; TRBD2 matches at 7 bases. Germline V lookup: CDR1 MNHEY, CDR2 SVGAGI. Trimming at V came to 2 bases and at J to 1 base, leaving 3 bases not matched to a gene. CDR3 size: 15 residues. The CDR3 is CASSYAAGGTDTQYF. The CDR3 DNA follows: TGTGCCAGCAGTTACGCGGCGGGAGGCACAGATACGCAGTATTTT.

V and J are TRBV7-2 and TRBJ2-1; 8 nucleotides agree with TRBD2. The ends lost 2 bases at V and 6 bases at J; junction bases unmatched: 9. The CDR3 loop spans 16 amino acids. CDR1 is SGHTA, CDR2 FQGNSA, per germline. CDR3 sequence: CASSLPLAGFTNEQFF. The CDR3 DNA is TGTGCCAGCAGCTTACCCCTAGCGGGCTTCACCAATGAGCAGTTCTTC.

This chain connects TRBV13 to TRBJ2-2; D is possibly TRBD2 (5 bases). This CDR3 has 15 residues. V lost 0 bases to trimming and J lost 5 bases, with 10 bases between them. Per germline, CDR1 PRHDT and CDR2 FYEKMQ (reference sequence). The CDR3: CASSLGREYTGELFF. The CDR3 nucleotides are TGTGCCAGCAGCTTAGGCCGGGAATATACCGGGGAGCTGTTTTTT. Combining the CDR3 with reference TRBV13 and TRBJ2-2 gives the whole variable domain AAGVIQSPRHLIKEKRETATLKCYPIPRHDTVYWYQQGPGQDPQFLISFYEKMQSDKGSIPDRFSAQQFSDYHSELNMSSLELGDSALYFCASSLGREYTGELFFGEGSRLTVL.

The chain is built from TRBV9 and TRBJ1-5; D ambiguous. Trimming removed 4 bases at V and 0 bases at J, with 11 bases between. The CDR3 covers 15 residues. Germline-derived CDR1 and CDR2 are SGDLS and YYNGEE. For the CDR3, the DNA is TGTGCCAGCAGCCCCTGGGAGGGTAGCAATCAGCCCCAGCATTTT. This encodes CASSPWEGSNQPQHF.

The rearrangement links TRBV19 to TRBJ1-2, with D maybe TRBD1 (5 bases). The CDR3 spans 13 residues. V gave up 1 base and J gave up 6 bases, with 9 bases separating them. Germline assignment: CDR1 LNHDA and CDR2 SQIVND (reference sequence). The CDR3 loop is CASSIGTGDGYTF. CDR3 sequence (DNA): TGTGCCAGTAGTATAGGGACGGGGGATGGCTACACCTTC. Together with reference TRBV19 and TRBJ1-2, the CDR3 gives the full variable domain: DGGITQSPKYLFRKEGQNVTLSCEQNLNHDAMYWYRQDPGQGLRLIYYSQIVNDFQKGDIAEGYSVSREKKESFPLTVTSAQKNPTAFYLCASSIGTGDGYTFGSGTRLTVV.

The V gene is TRBV27, the J gene TRBJ2-7, with D maybe TRBD2 (5 bases). The germline V and J ends were trimmed by 3 bases and 0 bases, with 9 bases remaining between them. The CDR3 spans 14 residues. Per the germline V gene, CDR1 is MNHEY and CDR2 is SMNVEV (reference sequence). CDR3 protein: CASSFSGVSYEQYF. The CDR3 coding sequence is TGTGCCAGCAGTTTCTCCGGGGTCTCCTACGAGCAGTACTTC.

The J gene is TRBJ1-1, the V gene TRBV5-1, with a tentative D call TRBD1 (5 bases). Germline values: CDR1 SGHRS, CDR2 YFSETQ. CDR3 length equals 12 residues. Trimming cost V 5 bases and J 6 bases, with 11 bases left between them. The CDR3 loop is CASRIGGAEAFF. The CDR3 nucleotides are TGCGCCAGCAGGATCGGGGGGGCTGAAGCTTTCTTT.

This clone was detected only a few times. The chain recombines TRBV5-1 with TRBJ2-1; weak D call: TRBD2 (6 bases). Trimming removed 0 bases at V and 7 bases at J, with 8 bases between. CDR3 size: 13 residues. The V gene's germline CDR1 is SGHRS and CDR2 YFSETQ. Here the CDR3 DNA reads TGCGCCAGCAGCTTGGGGGCGGGGAATGAGCAGTTCTTC. This gives the protein CASSLGAGNEQFF.